The entry that follows covers one T cell receptor (beta chain) sequence. These data come from a study of Graves' ophthalmopathy and Graves' hyperthyroidism. The diagnosis combined clinical symptoms, thyroxine, TRAb, thyroid ultrasound and orbital computed tomography scans. Germline CDR1 reads SEHNR; CDR2 reads FQNEAQ (reference sequence). Trimming took off 7 bases at V and 7 bases at J, with 10 bases between the two ends. The CDR3 totals 11 residues. The authors amplified TCR beta CDR3 regions, and they did so from RNA transcripts for repertoire sequencing. First-round RT-PCR relied on HTBI primers, and a second-round multiplex PCR came next. Via MiXCR, TCRdb re-called the multiplex PCR reads, giving one row per CDR3 protein. This table holds over a million distinct CDR3 sequences, about 35% found once.

This clonotype was sampled from an adult man with Graves' hyperthyroidism. The V and J genes are TRBV7-9 and TRBJ1-1, with a possible D match to TRBD1 (6 bases). The sample comprised peripheral blood or thyroid tissue (not recorded which). The CDR3, as DNA: TGTGCCAGCACCACAGGGCTTGAAGCTTTCTTT. Protein product: CASTTGLEAFF.